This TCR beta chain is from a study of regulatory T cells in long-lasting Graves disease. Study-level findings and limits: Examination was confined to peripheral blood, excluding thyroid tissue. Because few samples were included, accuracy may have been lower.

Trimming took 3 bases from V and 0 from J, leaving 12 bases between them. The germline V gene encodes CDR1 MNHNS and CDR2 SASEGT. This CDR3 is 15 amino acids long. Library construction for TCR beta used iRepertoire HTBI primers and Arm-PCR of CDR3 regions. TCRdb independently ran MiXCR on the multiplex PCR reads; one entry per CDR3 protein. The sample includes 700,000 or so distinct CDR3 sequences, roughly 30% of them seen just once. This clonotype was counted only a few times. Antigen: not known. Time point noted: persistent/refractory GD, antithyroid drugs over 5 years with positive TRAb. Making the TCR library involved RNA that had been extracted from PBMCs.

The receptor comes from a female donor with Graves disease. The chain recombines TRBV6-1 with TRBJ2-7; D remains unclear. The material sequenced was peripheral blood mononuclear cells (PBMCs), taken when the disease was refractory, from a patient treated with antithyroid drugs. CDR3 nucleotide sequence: TGTGCCAGCAGTGATAAGGGCGGCTTCTCCTACGAGCAGTACTTC. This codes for CASSDKGGFSYEQYF.